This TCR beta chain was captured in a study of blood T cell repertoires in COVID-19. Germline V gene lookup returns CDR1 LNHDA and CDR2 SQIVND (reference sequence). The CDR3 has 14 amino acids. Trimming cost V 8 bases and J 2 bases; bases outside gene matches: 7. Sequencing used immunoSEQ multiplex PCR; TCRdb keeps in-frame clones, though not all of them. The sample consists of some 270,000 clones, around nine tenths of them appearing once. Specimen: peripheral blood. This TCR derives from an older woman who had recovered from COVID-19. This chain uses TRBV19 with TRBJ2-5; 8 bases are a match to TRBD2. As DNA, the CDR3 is TGTGCCAGTCGCCCAGCGGGGGCACAAGAGACCCAGTACTTC. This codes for CASRPAGAQETQYF.